This T cell receptor (beta chain) was observed in a study of siplizumab effects on memory and regulatory T cells. General study results and limits: The mean Treg-derived percentage of mappable alloreactive CD4+ clones was about 70% with siplizumab compared with roughly 26% in controls. Fewer alloreactive sequences mapped to unstimulated CD4+ memory cells under siplizumab. Apparently more diverse than memory cells, naive T cells also seemed major alloresponse contributors.

Each sample yielded 90,000 to 100,000 assayed TCR templates. Assay used: immunoSEQ multiplex PCR; TCRdb lists only in-frame clones, some missing. The table includes more than 95,000 clones, nearly 95% detected once. This clone was observed a handful of times. Its antigen is as yet unknown. Looked up from germline, CDR1 is SNHLY and CDR2 is FYNNEI. Deletions cut 0 bases from V and 2 bases from J, with 4 bases between. The CDR3 has 13 residues. The clonotype was recovered from a human donor in good health. The specimen sequenced was Tregs sorted from blood. The chain is built from TRBV2 and TRBJ1-2; D is unclear. The CDR3, as DNA: TGTGCCAGCAGTGAAGCCAGAAACTATGGCTACACCTTC. This translates into CASSEARNYGYTF.